Listed below are T cell receptor beta chains from one sample, sequenced in a study of T cell responses to AZD1222 COVID-19 vaccine. Assay used: immunoSEQ multiplex PCR; TCRdb lists only in-frame clones, some missing. There are some 200,000 clones in the sample; more than 80% occur only once, and around 5.8% lies in the top ten. This specimen consisted of peripheral blood, obtained on day 0 of AZD1222 vaccination. These receptors originate from an adult in good health. CDR3s include the opening cysteine and the closing phenylalanine or tryptophan. Fields, in order: CDR3 DNA, CDR3 protein, J gene, clone size, V gene, D gene. The D gene is left open where the match is weak. Some rows have no size entry. The others give once, few or many, or a class for an expanded clone.

TGTGCCAGCGGGACAGAATATAGCAATCAGCCCCAGCATTTT	CASGTEYSNQPQHF	TRBJ1-5	.	TRBV2	TRBD1
TGTGCCAGCAGTCTCCGACAGGGAAACTACGAGCAGTACTTC	CASSLRQGNYEQYF	TRBJ2-7	.	TRBV28	TRBD1
TGCGCCAGCAGCCACCTCTGGGGTTTCTACGAGCAGTACTTC	CASSHLWGFYEQYF	TRBJ2-7	.	TRBV4-1	.
TGTGCCAGCAGCTATGACGACAGGGTTATTTATGGCTACACCTTC	CASSYDDRVIYGYTF	TRBJ1-2	.	TRBV11-2	TRBD1
TGTGCCAGCAGTTACTCGGGGTCGGCTGGCTACACCTTC	CASSYSGSAGYTF	TRBJ1-2	.	TRBV6-5	.
TGTGCCAGCAGTGCGACCTACGAGCAGTACTTC	CASSATYEQYF	TRBJ2-7	.	TRBV28	.
TGTGCCAGCAGCCAAGAGCTAGCGGGAGGTCCCTACGAGCAGTACTTC	CASSQELAGGPYEQYF	TRBJ2-7	few	TRBV4-2	TRBD2
TGTGCCACCAGCAGAGGAGGGGGGATGCAAGAGACCCAGTACTTC	CATSRGGGMQETQYF	TRBJ2-5	.	TRBV15	.
TGTGCCAGCAGCTTAGCGGCGGATAACTATGGCTACACCTTC	CASSLAADNYGYTF	TRBJ1-2	.	TRBV7-2	.
TGTGCCAGCATCACCTCCCCAAAGGGAGAGACCCAGTACTTC	CASITSPKGETQYF	TRBJ2-5	.	TRBV2	.
TGTGCCAGCAGTTTATATGGCTGGGGGACAGGGGGCTCCTATAATTCACCCCTCCACTTT	CASSLYGWGTGGSYNSPLHF	TRBJ1-6	once	TRBV28	TRBD1
TGTGCCAGCAGGGGGGAGACGGGACGGGGAACCTACGAGCAGTACTTC	CASRGETGRGTYEQYF	TRBJ2-7	.	TRBV7-9	.
TGTGCCACCCTAGGGACTAGCGGGAAGGTTGTCTGGGGCACAGATACGCAGTATTTT	CATLGTSGKVVWGTDTQYF	TRBJ2-3	.	TRBV10-3	TRBD2
TGTGCCAGCAGCGTAGGGATGAACACTGAAGCTTTCTTT	CASSVGMNTEAFF	TRBJ1-1	.	TRBV9	.
TGTGCCAGCAGTTTAAGGGGAGTAGATCACTACGAGCAGTACTTC	CASSLRGVDHYEQYF	TRBJ2-7	.	TRBV28	.
TGTGCCAGCAGTGATTTTGGGGCTAGAAACACCATATATTTT	CASSDFGARNTIYF	TRBJ1-3	.	TRBV2	.
TGTGCCAGCATTTCCCCCCCCTTGTGGGAGACCCAGTACTTC	CASISPPLWETQYF	TRBJ2-5	.	TRBV27	.
TGTGCCAGCAGGATGGGACAAGGAGTGCACTTT	CASRMGQGVHF	TRBJ1-6	.	TRBV2	.
TGTGCCAGCAGCAAGAGACAGCTAGCCAACACTGAAGCTTTCTTT	CASSKRQLANTEAFF	TRBJ1-1	.	TRBV6-5	.
TGTGCCAGCAGTTTGGGAAGTTTCTACGAGCAGTACTTC	CASSLGSFYEQYF	TRBJ2-7	.	TRBV27	.
TGTGCCAGTAGTATAGTAGGGGGGTATCAGCCCCAGCATTTT	CASSIVGGYQPQHF	TRBJ1-5	.	TRBV19	.
TGTGCCAGCAGCGGGAACTTAGACAGGGGTTTAGCCGCGGTGTACTTC	CASSGNLDRGLAAVYF	TRBJ2-7	.	TRBV6-4	TRBD1
TGTGCCAGCAAGTACGCGGAGACCCAGTACTTC	CASKYAETQYF	TRBJ2-5	.	TRBV6-5	.
TGCGCCAGCAGCTTCGGACAGGGCAATCAGCCCCAGCATTTT	CASSFGQGNQPQHF	TRBJ1-5	.	TRBV5-1	TRBD1
TGCGCCAGCAGCCAAGCCCAGACAGGTCTGGATACGCAGTATTTT	CASSQAQTGLDTQYF	TRBJ2-3	few	TRBV4-1	.
TGTGCCAGCAGCCACTATAACTACGATCAGCCCCAGCATTTT	CASSHYNYDQPQHF	TRBJ1-5	.	TRBV5-7	.
TGTGCCAGCAGCTCCCAGGGGGTAGCGGGGTATGGCTACACCTTC	CASSSQGVAGYGYTF	TRBJ1-2	.	TRBV7-8	TRBD1
TGTGCCAGCAGTTTAATGGGACAGGGCGGTCAGCCCCAGCATTTT	CASSLMGQGGQPQHF	TRBJ1-5	once	TRBV28	TRBD1
TGTGCCAGCAGTACGACTCTCCTGGGCGGAGGATACGAGCAGTACTTC	CASSTTLLGGGYEQYF	TRBJ2-7	.	TRBV28	.
TGTGCCTGGATGCGGGGGACGGATAATGGCTACACCTTC	CAWMRGTDNGYTF	TRBJ1-2	.	TRBV30	.
TGTGCCATCAGTGAGTCGGGGTCGGGTGGCTACACCTTC	CAISESGSGGYTF	TRBJ1-2	.	TRBV10-3	.
TGTGCCAGCAGCCTCAGGACAGGGATGAACACTGAAGCTTTCTTT	CASSLRTGMNTEAFF	TRBJ1-1	.	TRBV3-1/TRBV3-2	TRBD1
TGTGCCAGCAGCTTAGGAGGGAACACAGATACGCAGTATTTT	CASSLGGNTDTQYF	TRBJ2-3	once	TRBV13	.
TGCGCCAGCAAAATCGGGACAGGGGGCGAGTACGAGCAGTACTTC	CASKIGTGGEYEQYF	TRBJ2-7	.	TRBV5-1	TRBD1
TGTGCCAGCATCAGAAGAGGACGCAGTGAAAAACTGTTTTTT	CASIRRGRSEKLFF	TRBJ1-4	.	TRBV6-4	.
TGTGCCAGCAGTTACTCTGCGGGGGGAGAGGGCTACACCTTC	CASSYSAGGEGYTF	TRBJ1-2	.	TRBV6-5	.
TGTGCCAGCAGCAAGGGGACTTTACGCACCTCCTACGAGCAGTACTTC	CASSKGTLRTSYEQYF	TRBJ2-7	.	TRBV6-2/TRBV6-3	.
TGTGCCAGCAGTTTAAGTATTACCGGGGAGCTGTTTTTT	CASSLSITGELFF	TRBJ2-2	.	TRBV28	.
TGCGCCAGCAGCCACCGAGGGACTGAAGCTTTCTTT	CASSHRGTEAFF	TRBJ1-1	.	TRBV4-1	.
TGTGCCTGGACACCCGGTGGAAACACCATATATTTT	CAWTPGGNTIYF	TRBJ1-3	.	TRBV30	.
TGTGCCAGCAGCTTGACTAGCGGGGGGGCCTATGAGCAGTTCTTC	CASSLTSGGAYEQFF	TRBJ2-1	.	TRBV7-2	TRBD2
TGTGCCAGCAGCTTACACGCTGGGTTCGGGTTAGGCGAGCAGTACTTC	CASSLHAGFGLGEQYF	TRBJ2-7	.	TRBV7-9	.
TGTGCCAGCAGCCGAGCGGGTGAAGCTTTCTTT	CASSRAGEAFF	TRBJ1-1	.	TRBV3-1/TRBV3-2	.
TGTGCCAGCAGTCCGACAGGGCAAGAGACCCAGTACTTC	CASSPTGQETQYF	TRBJ2-5	.	TRBV6-5	TRBD1
TGTGCCAGCAGTCCTGGACTAGGGAGGAGCACCGGGGAGCTGTTTTTT	CASSPGLGRSTGELFF	TRBJ2-2	.	TRBV28	TRBD2
TGTGCCAGCAGCTCTAGTAGCGATGAGCAGTTCTTC	CASSSSSDEQFF	TRBJ2-1	.	TRBV7-3	.
TGTGCCAGCAGCTTAGGGGGGGGTGACTACACCGGGGAGCTGTTTTTT	CASSLGGGDYTGELFF	TRBJ2-2	.	TRBV5-4	.
TGTGCCAGCAGTGTAAGGGCCAATCAGCCCCAGCATTTT	CASSVRANQPQHF	TRBJ1-5	.	TRBV2	.
TGTGCCAGCAGCGCCCCAGCGGGACAGTACAATGAGCAGTTCTTC	CASSAPAGQYNEQFF	TRBJ2-1	.	TRBV9	.
TGTGCCACCAGGGAGAGAAAGGGGGCCTATAATTCACCCCTCCACTTT	CATRERKGAYNSPLHF	TRBJ1-6	.	TRBV24-1	.
TGTGCCAGCAGCCGGGACAGGGGAAGGGAAAAACTGTTTTTT	CASSRDRGREKLFF	TRBJ1-4	.	TRBV9	TRBD1
TGTGCCATCACTCAGAATATTAGGACAGGAACCACTGAAGCTTTCTTT	CAITQNIRTGTTEAFF	TRBJ1-1	.	TRBV10-3	TRBD1
TGTGCCAGCAATTCGGGGGCAACCTACGAGCAGTACTTC	CASNSGATYEQYF	TRBJ2-7	.	TRBV6-5	.